Each of the 26 T cell receptor beta chains below was sequenced from the same sample in a study of T cell responses to AZD1222 COVID-19 vaccine. Assay: immunoSEQ multiplex PCR; the TCRdb copy retains only in-frame clones and omits some. The sample lists around 160,000 clones; roughly nine tenths were seen once. Sample: peripheral blood, taken on day 0 of AZD1222 vaccination. These receptors were obtained from an adult in good health.

Details on this clone: Other DNA sequences from this sample encode an identical CDR3 as well. This chain joins TRBV5-1 and TRBJ2-7, with a tentative D call TRBD1 (5 bases). V was clipped by 0 bases and J by 1 base, with 8 bases between them. This CDR3 has 14 amino acids. Germline V gene data show CDR1 as SGHRS and CDR2 as YFSETQ. The DNA of the CDR3 is TGCGCCAGCAGCTTGGCCCCAGGGTCCTACGAGCAGTACTTC. Protein: CASSLAPGSYEQYF.

The chain is built from TRBV7-2 and TRBJ2-7, with D uncertain. The CDR3 runs to 14 residues. Germline assignment: CDR1 SGHTA and CDR2 FQGNSA. V was cut by 5 bases and J by 0 bases, with 11 bases left in between. In DNA form, the CDR3 reads TGTGCCAGCAGCCCCGTGGTGGGCTCCTACGAGCAGTACTTC. The encoded protein is CASSPVVGSYEQYF.

V and J are TRBV12-3 or TRBV12-4 and TRBJ2-1, with TRBD2 matching 8 bases. CDR3 length: 13 residues. Losses at the gene ends were 4 bases for V and 14 bases for J; bases not matched to a gene: 10. The CDR3: CASSWGTRPKEFF. Written as DNA, the CDR3 is TGTGCCAGCAGTTGGGGGACTAGACCTAAGGAGTTCTTC.

The V and J genes are TRBV4-3 and TRBJ2-5, with TRBD2 as a possible D gene (5 bases). Looked up from germline, CDR1 is LGHNA and CDR2 is YSLEER. Trimming removed 0 bases at V and 8 bases at J, with 13 bases between. CDR3 length: 14 residues. The CDR3 DNA reads as TGCGCCAGCAGCCAAGAGATGGCCCCGGGAACCCAGTACTTC. It specifies CASSQEMAPGTQYF.

The chain has TRBV27 and TRBJ2-7, with TRBD2 matching over 8 bases. CDR1 and CDR2 from the germline V gene are MNHEY and SMNVEV (reference sequence). With 0 bases clipped from V and 4 bases from J, the junction kept 5 bases outside the gene matches. The CDR3 sequence is 15 residues long. CDR3 coding DNA: TGTGCCAGCAGTTTATCGGCTAGCGGGCCGTACGAGCAGTACTTC. It yields the protein CASSLSASGPYEQYF.

The gene calls are TRBV12-3 or TRBV12-4 and TRBJ2-7, with 9 bases that match TRBD1. Trimming removed 3 bases from V and 11 bases from J; junction bases left unmatched: 5. This CDR3 region has 12 residues. The CDR3 sequence is CASSFSGTGKYF. For the CDR3, the DNA is TGTGCCAGCAGTTTCTCCGGGACAGGGAAGTACTTC.

V gene TRBV2 combines with J gene TRBJ2-7; TRBD1 is a possible D gene (6 bases). CDR1 and CDR2 from the germline V gene are SNHLY and FYNNEI. The CDR3 runs 13 residues. V was shortened by 6 bases and J by 4 bases, with 13 bases between the two germline ends. For the CDR3, the DNA is TGTGCCAGCAGGCTCGGACAGCTTTACGAGCAGTACTTC. This encodes CASRLGQLYEQYF.

J is TRBJ2-1 and V is TRBV5-4; TRBD1 is a possible D gene (6 bases). Trimming removed 4 bases from V and 0 bases from J, with 8 bases in between. This CDR3 has 14 amino acids. From germline, CDR1 is SGHNT and CDR2 YYREEE (reference sequence). CDR3 bases: TGTGCCAGCAGCCCGGACAGCTCCTACAATGAGCAGTTCTTC. Protein sequence: CASSPDSSYNEQFF.

The rearrangement links TRBV12-3 or TRBV12-4 to TRBJ1-2; D is perhaps TRBD1 (6 bases). V gave up 8 bases and J gave up 3 bases, with 13 bases separating them. This CDR3 has 13 amino acids. The CDR3 bases are TGTGCCAGCTCGAGACAGGTCGACTATGGCTACACCTTC. Its protein product is CASSRQVDYGYTF.

This chain joins TRBV7-2 and TRBJ2-2; no clear D. Germline loops: CDR1 SGHTA, CDR2 FQGNSA. The V and J ends lost 3 bases and 1 base respectively, with 6 bases between them. This CDR3 region has 14 residues. The CDR3 nucleotides read TGTGCCAGCAGCTTCTCCTGGAACACCGGGGAGCTGTTTTTT. It is translated as CASSFSWNTGELFF.

This sequence joins TRBV12-3 or TRBV12-4 and TRBJ2-2, with D possibly being TRBD1 or TRBD2 (5 bases each). The CDR3 is made up of 13 amino acids. Trimming left V 6 bases short and J 5 bases short, with 10 bases between. The CDR3 bases are TGTGCCAGCAGGCCCGAGGGGACCGGGGAGCTGTTTTTT. Translating it yields CASRPEGTGELFF.

This chain joins TRBV15 and TRBJ2-2; 8 bases align to TRBD1. Germline V gene data show CDR1 as LNHNV and CDR2 as YYDKDF (reference sequence). V gave up 3 bases and J gave up 6 bases; unmatched junction bases: 6. CDR3 size: 15 residues. The CDR3 DNA reads as TGTGCCACCAGCAGGGACAGGGAAGGACCCGGGGAGCTGTTTTTT. Protein sequence: CATSRDREGPGELFF.

In nucleotides, the CDR3 is TGTGCCTGCAAGGAACTCCCGGGGACCGGGGAGCTGTTTTTT. Its protein product is CACKELPGTGELFF. The J gene is TRBJ2-2, the V gene TRBV7-9; tentatively, D is TRBD2 (5 bases). Trimming removed 11 bases from V and 5 bases from J, with 18 bases in between. CDR3 length: 14 residues. Germline-derived CDR1 and CDR2 are SEHNR and FQNEAQ (reference sequence).

This clone has more than one count but fewer than ten. V is TRBV18 and J is TRBJ2-1, with D hard to call. Germline values: CDR1 KGHSH, CDR2 LQKENI. The V end was cut by 5 bases, the J end by 10 bases, with 15 bases between. The CDR3 consists of 13 residues. In DNA, the CDR3 is TGTGCCAGCTCAAGTAACCAGGCTCTGGAGCAGTTCTTC. Its protein product is CASSSNQALEQFF. The full variable domain, in which reference TRBV18 and TRBJ2-1 provide the parts outside the CDR3, is NAGVMQNPRHLVRRRGQEARLRCSPMKGHSHVYWYRQLPEEGLKFMVYLQKENIIDESGMPKERFSAEFPKEGPSILRIQQVVRGDSAAYFCASSSNQALEQFFGPGTRLTVL.

The chain joins TRBV4-3 to TRBJ1-2; 7 bases are a match to TRBD1. The CDR3 spans 17 residues. V lost 1 base and J lost 0; bases outside the gene matches: 8. CDR1 and CDR2 from the germline V gene are LGHNA and YSLEER. For the CDR3, the DNA is TGCGCCAGCAGCCAAGGGATTCCGGACAGGACTAACTATGGCTACACCTTC. Translation gives CASSQGIPDRTNYGYTF.

This chain connects TRBV6-2 or TRBV6-3 to TRBJ1-5, with D hard to call. The CDR3 is made up of 16 amino acids. Germline V gene sequence: CDR1 MNHEY, CDR2 SVGEGT. Deletions cut 2 bases from V and 0 bases from J, with 11 bases between. Here the CDR3 DNA reads TGTGCCAGCAGTTACGGTACTATGTATAGCAATCAGCCCCAGCATTTT. This codes for CASSYGTMYSNQPQHF.

V and J are TRBV19 and TRBJ1-2; D may be TRBD1 (5 bases). Looked up from germline, CDR1 is LNHDA and CDR2 is SQIVND (reference sequence). This CDR3 region has 12 residues. The germline V and J ends were trimmed by 5 bases and 10 bases, with 14 bases remaining between them. CDR3 nucleotides: TGTGCCAGTAGTCCCGGGACGGCTGCCTACACCTTC. Translation: CASSPGTAAYTF.

This chain uses TRBV9 with TRBJ1-1; perhaps TRBD1 as D (5 bases). The germline V gene has CDR1 SGDLS and CDR2 YYNGEE. Trimming removed 3 bases at V and 1 base at J, with 10 bases between. The CDR3 sequence is 14 residues long. Here the CDR3 reads CASSAGLPNTEAFF. Here the CDR3 DNA reads TGTGCCAGCAGCGCGGGACTGCCGAACACTGAAGCTTTCTTT.

The CDR3 spells CASSFALAGAYEQYF. CDR3 DNA sequence: TGTGCCAGCAGCTTCGCCCTAGCGGGGGCCTACGAGCAGTACTTC. The rearrangement joins TRBV7-9 to TRBJ2-7, with 10 bases identical to TRBD2. Germline V gene sequence: CDR1 SEHNR, CDR2 FQNEAQ (reference sequence). CDR3 length equals 15 residues. Trimming took 3 bases from V and 2 from J; bases not matched to a gene: 4.

This clone was recorded once. J is TRBJ2-7 and V is TRBV28, with D possibly being TRBD1 or TRBD2 (5 bases each). V lost 7 bases to trimming and J lost 3 bases, with 16 bases between them. The CDR3 runs to 14 residues. Germline V gene lookup returns CDR1 MDHEN and CDR2 SYDVKM. CDR3 nucleotide sequence: TGTGCCAGCACACCCCACGGGACCCTCTACGAGCAGTACTTC. Translating gives CASTPHGTLYEQYF.

This clone turned up a few times. V is TRBV3-1 (or the pseudogene TRBV3-2) and J is TRBJ2-3, with 9 bases fitting TRBD2. The CDR3 sequence is 16 residues long. V shed 1 base and J 4 bases; nucleotides not matched to a gene: 6. Germline assignment: CDR1 LGHDT and CDR2 YNNKEL (reference sequence). Here the CDR3 reads CASSQGLAGNADTQYF. CDR3 DNA: TGTGCCAGCAGCCAAGGTCTAGCGGGAAACGCAGATACGCAGTATTTT.

This chain uses TRBV27 with TRBJ2-1; a weak D match, TRBD2 (5 bases). Trimming removed 4 bases from V and 0 bases from J, with 13 bases in between. CDR1 is MNHEY, CDR2 SMNVEV, per germline (reference sequence). This CDR3 has 16 residues. The DNA for the CDR3 is TGTGCCAGCAGTTACTCACTAGGCGGCTCCTACAATGAGCAGTTCTTC. This translates into CASSYSLGGSYNEQFF.

V is TRBV5-1 and J is TRBJ2-7; D is undetermined. Per germline, CDR1 SGHRS and CDR2 YFSETQ. V gave up 4 bases and J gave up 0 bases, with 20 bases separating them. CDR3 size: 17 residues. Here the CDR3 DNA reads TGCGCCAGCAGCCCTCCCTCTGGACCCGCGTCCTCCTACGAGCAGTACTTC. Protein product: CASSPPSGPASSYEQYF. Complete variable domain (other parts from reference TRBV5-1 and TRBJ2-7): KAGVTQTPRYLIKTRGQQVTLSCSPISGHRSVSWYQQTPGQGLQFLFEYFSETQRNKGNFPGRFSGRQFSNSRSEMNVSTLELGDSALYLCASSPPSGPASSYEQYFGPGTRLTVT.

The chain is built from TRBV19 and TRBJ2-3, with TRBD1 matching over 9 bases. J was trimmed by 3 bases and V by 6 bases; bases with no gene match: 4. This CDR3 comprises 14 residues. Germline V lookup: CDR1 LNHDA, CDR2 SQIVND (reference sequence). CDR3 nucleotide sequence: TGTGCCAGTAGAAAGACAGGGGGTACAGATACGCAGTATTTT. Translation: CASRKTGGTDTQYF.

This chain connects TRBV10-1 to TRBJ1-6; D is uncertain. CDR3 length: 14 residues. V gave up 4 bases and J gave up 2 bases, with 6 bases separating them. CDR1 is WNHNN, CDR2 SYGVQD, per germline (reference sequence). The CDR3 region is CASSGGAYNSPLHF. DNA of the CDR3: TGCGCCAGCAGTGGGGGAGCCTATAATTCACCCCTCCACTTT.

This rearrangement joins TRBV27 to TRBJ1-2; 8 bases map to TRBD1. The CDR3 extends over 18 amino acids. Germline CDR1 reads MNHEY; CDR2 reads SMNVEV (reference sequence). The V gene end was trimmed by 0 bases and the J gene end by 4 bases; junction bases not matched to a gene: 13. CDR3 protein: CASSLSRGRGRQRYGYTF. The CDR3 region has the DNA TGTGCCAGCAGTTTATCGAGGGGCAGGGGGCGGCAGCGCTATGGCTACACCTTC.